These 14 T cell receptor beta chains were sequenced from one sample in a study of blood T cell repertoires in COVID-19. Using immunoSEQ multiplex PCR, the repertoire was profiled, and TCRdb retains in-frame clones only, with some absent. The repertoire includes roughly 260,000 clones, around 82% of them detected once, and 4.9% sits in the top ten. The specimen was peripheral blood. The receptors shown here come from a woman older than 75 with active or convalescent COVID-19.

This chain connects TRBV7-8 to TRBJ2-7; the match to TRBD1 covers 7 bases. The CDR3 spans 14 residues. Trimming cost V 1 base and J 4 bases; bases outside gene matches: 4. Germline values: CDR1 SGHVS, CDR2 FQNEAQ. For the CDR3, the DNA is TGTGCCAGCAGCTTAGAGGGGGCTCTATACGAGCAGTACTTC. This translates into CASSLEGALYEQYF.

This clone occurred a few times. V gene TRBV19 combines with J gene TRBJ2-2; D unclear. V was pared by 3 bases and J by 0 bases, with 11 bases between. CDR1 is LNHDA, CDR2 SQIVND, per germline (reference sequence). There are 16 residues in the CDR3. The CDR3 sequence: CASSIVPTANTGELFF. CDR3 DNA: TGTGCCAGTAGTATCGTTCCTACCGCGAACACCGGGGAGCTGTTTTTT.

The V gene is TRBV27, the J gene TRBJ2-3; 10 nucleotides match TRBD1. This CDR3 has 19 residues. CDR1 MNHEY and CDR2 SMNVEV come from the germline V gene (reference sequence). Trimming removed 0 bases from V and 3 bases from J; junction bases left unmatched: 12. CDR3 residues: CASSLSPLRQGAQTDTQYF. The CDR3 DNA sequence: TGTGCCAGCAGTTTATCCCCCCTCCGACAGGGGGCGCAGACAGATACGCAGTATTTT.

The rearrangement links TRBV3-1 (or the pseudogene TRBV3-2) to TRBJ2-5, with TRBD1 matching 10 bases. CDR1 and CDR2 (germline): LGHDT, YNNKEL (reference sequence). The J segment lost 6 bases and the V segment lost 4 bases, leaving 8 bases of the junction unmatched. The CDR3 loop spans 15 amino acids. The CDR3, as DNA: TGTGCCAGCAGCCCAGACAGGGGGCGCGGAAAGACCCAGTACTTC. This encodes CASSPDRGRGKTQYF.

This clone was picked up one time. The genes are TRBV25-1 and TRBJ2-1; 9 nucleotides match TRBD2. This CDR3 spans 16 amino acids. Germline CDR1 reads MGHDK; CDR2 reads SYGVNS. V lost 1 base, J lost 8 bases, and 9 bases stayed unmatched. Here the CDR3 DNA reads TGTGCCAGCAGTGAATCCCCGGGACTAGCCACCGATGAGCAGTTCTTC. Translated, it gives CASSESPGLATDEQFF.

The chain has TRBV5-6 and TRBJ2-7, with D perhaps matching TRBD2 (6 bases). The V gene's germline CDR1 is SGHDT and CDR2 YYEEEE. The CDR3 has 15 amino acids. Trimming shortened V by 3 bases and J by 3 bases, and 16 bases separated the two germline ends. In nucleotides, the CDR3 is TGTGCCAGCAGCTCCCTGGTGGGGGGTTACTACGAGCAGTACTTC. It codes for CASSSLVGGYYEQYF.

This sequence joins TRBV29-1 and TRBJ2-1, with 11 nucleotides matching TRBD1. The germline V gene has CDR1 SQVTM and CDR2 ANQGSEA. Trimming cost V 6 bases and J 8 bases; bases outside gene matches: 12. This CDR3 region has 15 residues. The CDR3 bases are TGCAGCGTGTCGATGCTGGACAGGGGGCAGGATGAGCAGTTCTTC. It specifies CSVSMLDRGQDEQFF.

The CDR3 spells CASSETTGGENTIYF. CDR3 coding DNA: TGTGCCAGCAGTGAAACCACAGGGGGAGAAAACACCATATATTTT. V usage is TRBV6-1 and J usage is TRBJ1-3; TRBD1 matches at 8 bases. Germline V lookup: CDR1 MNHNS, CDR2 SASEGT. After removal of 2 bases from V and 6 bases from J, the junction contained 6 bases not matched to a gene. The CDR3 runs 15 residues.

The chain joins TRBV28 to TRBJ1-1; TRBD1 agrees at 8 bases. Per germline, CDR1 MDHEN and CDR2 SYDVKM. Trimming cost V 6 bases and J 7 bases; bases outside gene matches: 4. This CDR3 has 12 amino acids. The CDR3 sequence is CASRQGDLEAFF. The CDR3 DNA reads as TGTGCCAGCAGACAGGGGGACCTTGAAGCTTTCTTT. Filled out from reference TRBV28 and TRBJ1-1, the complete variable domain reads DVKVTQSSRYLVKRTGEKVFLECVQDMDHENMFWYRQDPGLGLRLIYFSYDVKMKEKGDIPEGYSVSREKKERFSLILESASTNQTSMYLCASRQGDLEAFFGQGTRLTVV.

This chain uses TRBV7-9 with TRBJ1-1; no firm D call. In germline, CDR1 is SEHNR, CDR2 FQNEAQ (reference sequence). The CDR3 contains 13 residues. V dropped 4 bases and J dropped 11 bases, with 17 bases sitting between them. Here the CDR3 DNA reads TGTGCCAGCAGCTCCCCCCAAAAGGGAGTGGCTTTCTTT. It specifies CASSSPQKGVAFF.

The CDR3 sequence: CASSDSSQGARTF. The CDR3 coding sequence is TGTGCCAGCAGTGACTCGTCGCAGGGGGCGCGGACCTTC. The rearrangement links TRBV6-4 to TRBJ1-2; 8 bases line up with TRBD1. The germline gives CDR1 MRHNA, CDR2 SNTAGT. V shed 0 bases and J 14 bases; nucleotides not matched to a gene: 8. The CDR3 has 13 amino acids.

V usage is TRBV7-2 and J usage is TRBJ1-2, with a weak D call TRBD1 (5 bases). There are 14 residues in the CDR3. Germline lookup yields CDR1 SGHTA and CDR2 FQGNSA. V lost 1 base and J 4 bases, leaving 10 bases between the germline ends. The CDR3 spells CASSLGQMIYGYTF. For the CDR3, the DNA is TGTGCCAGCAGCTTAGGACAGATGATCTATGGCTACACCTTC.

In this sample, this clone turned up a few times. The chain has TRBV4-2 and TRBJ2-7; 9 bases align to TRBD1. This CDR3 spans 15 amino acids. Germline CDR1 and CDR2: LGHNA and YNFKEQ. V was clipped by 1 base and J by 5 bases; unmatched bases: 6. CDR3 region: CASSQARTGVDEQYF. The CDR3 DNA reads as TGTGCCAGCAGCCAAGCAAGGACAGGGGTGGACGAGCAGTACTTC.

The chain's CDR3 is CSASGSLGELFF. CDR3 DNA sequence: TGCAGCGCGAGTGGTTCACTCGGGGAGCTGTTTTTT. The V gene is TRBV29-1, the J gene TRBJ2-2; D is uncertain. V was clipped by 7 bases and J by 7 bases, with 13 bases between them. This CDR3 region has 12 residues. CDR1 and CDR2 (germline): SQVTM, ANQGSEA.